This entry describes one T cell receptor beta chain. What it binds is not known. Assay used: immunoSEQ multiplex PCR; TCRdb lists only in-frame clones, some missing. The sample lists 92,000 or so clones; approximately 94% were seen once. This record comes from a study of Tregs in tolerant kidney transplant recipients. General study points: The small number of patients limits these findings pending further validation. Expanding Tregs on activated donor B cells appeared to best identify donor-specific TCRbeta clones. Biological reproducibility was not directly addressed in this study.

CD4+CD25+CD127- Tregs, CD4+CD25- non-Tregs, CD4 and CD8 cells were sorted. There are 11 residues in the CDR3. V shed 3 bases and J shed 10 bases, with 9 bases lying between them. Germline values: CDR1 KGHSH, CDR2 LQKENI. This receptor was identified in a human donor in good health. The chain is built from TRBV18 and TRBJ1-1; D uncertain. Material: CD8+ T cells from blood. The CDR3 sequence is CASSPDKGAFF. CDR3 bases: TGTGCCAGCTCACCTGACAAGGGAGCTTTCTTT.